These 19 T cell receptor beta chains came from one sample sequenced in a study of long-term antiretroviral therapy in people with HIV. Assay version v3.0 of immunoSEQ was used, and it was run at survey level. Assay: immunoSEQ multiplex PCR; the TCRdb copy retains only in-frame clones and omits some. The repertoire holds 7,500 to 8,500 clones, with approximately 84% as singletons. This specimen consisted of unsorted PBMCs, obtained around 2.6 years before starting antiretroviral therapy. Every receptor here comes from a man in his forties with HIV.

The CDR3 DNA reads TGTGCCAGCAGCCCGCCCCTGACCTATGGCTACACCTTC. This translates into CASSPPLTYGYTF. This chain links TRBV7-8 with TRBJ1-2; no firm D call. The germline V gene has CDR1 SGHVS and CDR2 FQNEAQ. The V end was cut by 5 bases, the J end by 4 bases, with 11 bases between. The CDR3 length is 13 residues.

J is TRBJ2-7 and V is TRBV19; D call uncertain. V was pared by 5 bases and J by 2 bases, with 10 bases between. Germline CDR1 and CDR2: LNHDA and SQIVND (reference sequence). This CDR3 contains 13 residues. The DNA for the CDR3 is TGTGCCAGTAGTCCTGACACTACCTACGAGCAGTACTTC. Amino acid sequence: CASSPDTTYEQYF. Supplemented by reference TRBV19 and TRBJ2-7, the full variable domain reads DGGITQSPKYLFRKEGQNVTLSCEQNLNHDAMYWYRQDPGQGLRLIYYSQIVNDFQKGDIAEGYSVSREKKESFPLTVTSAQKNPTAFYLCASSPDTTYEQYFGPGTRLTVT.

The rearrangement uses TRBV6-5 and TRBJ2-6; D may be TRBD1 (5 bases). Germline V CDR1 and CDR2: MNHEY, SVGAGI. V was cut by 6 bases and J by 1 base, with 10 bases left in between. CDR3 length: 15 amino acids. The DNA for the CDR3 is TGTGCCAGCAGCCAGGGAACGTCTGGGGCCAACGTCCTGACTTTC. Its translation is CASSQGTSGANVLTF.

The J gene is TRBJ1-2, the V gene TRBV5-8, with a weak D call TRBD1 (6 bases). Germline CDR1 reads SGHTS; CDR2 reads YDEGEE. The CDR3 extends over 15 amino acids. Trimming took 5 bases from V and 0 from J, leaving 14 bases between them. The CDR3 protein is CASRRTALANYGYTF. CDR3 coding DNA: TGTGCCAGCAGGAGGACAGCTCTAGCTAACTATGGCTACACCTTC.

J is TRBJ2-1 and V is TRBV5-1; the D is unclear. The germline V gene encodes CDR1 SGHRS and CDR2 YFSETQ. V lost 3 bases to trimming and J lost 5 bases, with 12 bases between them. The CDR3 extends over 14 amino acids. The CDR3 spells CASSSRAVNNEQFF. The CDR3 DNA reads as TGCGCCAGCAGCTCCCGGGCCGTAAACAATGAGCAGTTCTTC.

V and J are TRBV15 and TRBJ2-3, with D uncertain. V lost 5 bases and J lost 0, with 3 bases in between. Germline V lookup: CDR1 LNHNV, CDR2 YYDKDF (reference sequence). The CDR3 loop spans 12 amino acids. CDR3 in amino acids: CATSESTDTQYF. The DNA for the CDR3 is TGTGCCACCAGCGAGAGCACAGATACGCAGTATTTT. Using reference TRBV15 and TRBJ2-3 for the parts outside the CDR3, the full variable domain is DAMVIQNPRYQVTQFGKPVTLSCSQTLNHNVMYWYQQKSSQAPKLLFHYYDKDFNNEADTPDNFQSRRPNTSFCFLDIRSPGLGDTAMYLCATSESTDTQYFGPGTRLTVL.

V usage is TRBV5-1 and J usage is TRBJ2-3, with D uncertain. Trimming shortened V by 4 bases and J by 9 bases, and 15 bases separated the two germline ends. Germline V gene sequence: CDR1 SGHRS, CDR2 YFSETQ. The CDR3 has 13 amino acids. The CDR3 is CASSQPGVDTQYF. CDR3 nucleotides: TGCGCCAGCAGCCAACCTGGGGTCGACACGCAGTATTTT.

The gene calls are TRBV11-2 and TRBJ2-1; 16 bases are a match to TRBD2. The junction had 4 bases not matched to a gene; V was cut back by 5 bases and J by 9 bases. This CDR3 has 15 amino acids. CDR1 SGHAT and CDR2 FQNNGV come from the germline V gene. The CDR3 protein is CASSPGTSGGAEQFF. The CDR3 DNA is TGTGCCAGCAGCCCCGGGACTAGCGGGGGGGCTGAGCAGTTCTTC.

J is TRBJ1-4 and V is TRBV29-1; 8 bases line up with TRBD1. The CDR3 spans 14 residues. The ends lost 7 bases at V and 13 bases at J; junction bases unmatched: 17. Germline V gene lookup returns CDR1 SQVTM and CDR2 ANQGSEA. CDR3 sequence reads: CSATGTGEKLGLFF. The CDR3 DNA reads as TGCAGCGCTACAGGGACAGGAGAGAAATTGGGACTGTTTTTT.

This CDR3 is CASSLAFSSTDTQYF. CDR3 coding DNA: TGTGCCAGCAGTCTAGCATTTTCTAGCACAGATACGCAGTATTTT. The J gene is TRBJ2-3, the V gene TRBV11-2, with TRBD2 as a possible D gene (5 bases). The CDR3 covers 15 residues. V dropped 6 bases and J dropped 0 bases, with 13 bases sitting between them. Per the germline V gene, CDR1 is SGHAT and CDR2 is FQNNGV.

In DNA, the CDR3 is TGCGCCAGCAGCCTGATAGCCGATAGGCGGGGGTTCACCGGGGAGCTGTTTTTT. Translated, it gives CASSLIADRRGFTGELFF. The chain employs TRBV4-1 and TRBJ2-2; the match to TRBD2 covers 7 bases. V was pared by 4 bases and J by 4 bases, with 15 bases of the junction left unmatched. Germline assignment: CDR1 MGHRA and CDR2 YSYEKL. This CDR3 contains 18 residues.

This chain links TRBV11-2 with TRBJ1-2; 10 bases map to TRBD1. The trim removed 4 bases at V and 8 bases at J, leaving 13 bases unmatched. The CDR3 is made up of 16 amino acids. Germline CDR1 SGHAT, CDR2 FQNNGV. CDR3 in DNA: TGTGCCAGCAGCTCGTCGACCGGGACAGGGGCCACGGGCTACACCTTC. This gives the protein CASSSSTGTGATGYTF.

This chain uses TRBV18 with TRBJ2-1, with 11 bases that match TRBD2. Per the germline V gene, CDR1 is KGHSH and CDR2 is LQKENI. The CDR3 runs 19 residues. V was clipped by 2 bases and J by 6 bases; unmatched bases: 15. Written as DNA, the CDR3 is TGTGCCAGCTCACCAATCCCGGGAGCCCAAGGACTAGCGGGCAATGAGCAGTTCTTC. Its protein product is CASSPIPGAQGLAGNEQFF.

This CDR3 reads CASSVGQSNTGELFF. Here the CDR3 DNA reads TGTGCCAGCAGCGTAGGGCAGTCCAACACCGGGGAGCTGTTTTTT. The rearrangement joins TRBV9 to TRBJ2-2; no clear D. In germline, CDR1 is SGDLS, CDR2 YYNGEE. The CDR3 contains 15 residues. The V and J ends lost 0 bases and 2 bases respectively, with 8 bases between them.

Only one count was recorded for this clone. The chain is built from TRBV5-6 and TRBJ1-2; 9 bases align to TRBD1. Germline lookup yields CDR1 SGHDT and CDR2 YYEEEE. This CDR3 contains 16 residues. V gave up 4 bases and J gave up 3 bases; unmatched junction bases: 10. The CDR3 loop is CASSQTGTGYDYGYTF. As DNA, the CDR3 is TGTGCCAGCAGCCAAACCGGGACAGGGTATGACTATGGCTACACCTTC.

This clone ranks as large. The chain uses TRBV4-1 and TRBJ2-1; D gene uncertain. Germline values: CDR1 MGHRA, CDR2 YSYEKL. The CDR3 has 16 residues. V was clipped by 0 bases and J by 0 bases, with 9 bases between them. This chain's CDR3 is CASSQEAQSSYNEQFF. DNA of the CDR3: TGCGCCAGCAGCCAAGAGGCCCAGAGCTCCTACAATGAGCAGTTCTTC.

The chain joins TRBV4-3 to TRBJ2-3, with D possibly matching TRBD1 (6 bases). Germline CDR1 and CDR2: LGHNA and YSLEER. Deletions cut 2 bases from V and 5 bases from J, with 14 bases between. This CDR3 comprises 15 residues. Here the CDR3 DNA reads TGCGCCAGCAGCCAACTACAGGGAGTTGGAGATACGCAGTATTTT. Its protein is CASSQLQGVGDTQYF.

The rearrangement joins TRBV4-3 to TRBJ2-7; the D gene could be TRBD1 or TRBD2 (6 bases each). Between the trimmed V and J ends, which lost 0 bases and 6 bases, there was a span of 15 bases. The CDR3 sequence is 15 residues long. The germline CDR1 and CDR2 sequences are LGHNA and YSLEER. This chain's CDR3 is CASSQEHGRGREQYF. Here the CDR3 DNA reads TGCGCCAGCAGCCAAGAGCATGGCCGGGGGCGCGAGCAGTACTTC.

The gene calls are TRBV5-1 and TRBJ2-7; maybe TRBD2 (5 bases). This CDR3 has 13 amino acids. Trimming removed 4 bases from V and 4 bases from J, with 12 bases in between. CDR1 and CDR2 from the germline V gene are SGHRS and YFSETQ. The CDR3 reads CASSQRPGYEQYF. The CDR3 nucleotides are TGCGCCAGCAGCCAGAGGCCGGGATACGAGCAGTACTTC. Full variable domain (rest looked up from reference TRBV5-1 and TRBJ2-7): KAGVTQTPRYLIKTRGQQVTLSCSPISGHRSVSWYQQTPGQGLQFLFEYFSETQRNKGNFPGRFSGRQFSNSRSEMNVSTLELGDSALYLCASSQRPGYEQYFGPGTRLTVT.